Listed below are T cell receptor beta chains from one sample, sequenced in a study of early T cells in non-severe SARS-CoV-2 infection. From the 5' RACE reads, TCRdb called clonotypes with MiXCR, one entry per CDR3 protein. The sample contains roughly 28,000 distinct CDR3 sequences, around 5.4% of which appear only once. Sequenced: whole blood. Receptors were obtained from an adult who was a healthcare worker with PCR-confirmed SARS-CoV-2 infection or an uninfected control (not recorded which). The CDR3 runs from the conserved cysteine through the conserved F or W. Each record gives: J gene, clone size, V gene, D gene, CDR3 DNA, CDR3 protein. A D gene is named only where the DNA matches it firmly. Size is omitted from some rows. Given values are once, few, many or a class for expanded clones.

J gene: TRBJ2-1; clone size: many; V gene: TRBV12-3/TRBV12-4; D gene: -; CDR3 DNA: TGTGCCAGCAGTTCTTACAATGAGCAGTTCTTC; CDR3 protein: CASSSYNEQFF
J gene: TRBJ1-3; clone size: many; V gene: TRBV10-3; D gene: -; CDR3 DNA: TGTGCCATCAGTGAGTCGCCTGGAAACACCATATATTTT; CDR3 protein: CAISESPGNTIYF
J gene: TRBJ1-1; clone size: -; V gene: TRBV7-2; D gene: -; CDR3 DNA: TGTGCCAGCAGCTTTCGCCAAAAGAACACTGAAGCTTTCTTT; CDR3 protein: CASSFRQKNTEAFF
J gene: TRBJ1-6; clone size: many; V gene: TRBV20-1; D gene: TRBD1; CDR3 DNA: TGCAGTGCTCCCACGACAGGGATGAGTAATTCACCCCTCCACTTT; CDR3 protein: CSAPTTGMSNSPLHF
J gene: TRBJ2-4; clone size: many; V gene: TRBV7-9; D gene: TRBD2; CDR3 DNA: TGTGCCAGCAGCCCACAGCGGACTAGTGACAAAAACATTCAGTACTTC; CDR3 protein: CASSPQRTSDKNIQYF
J gene: TRBJ2-1; clone size: -; V gene: TRBV12-3/TRBV12-4; D gene: TRBD2; CDR3 DNA: TGTGCCAGCAGCTCCGGGACTAGCGGGATCGATGAGCAGTTCTTC; CDR3 protein: CASSSGTSGIDEQFF
J gene: TRBJ2-7; clone size: few; V gene: TRBV20-1; D gene: -; CDR3 DNA: TGCAGTGCTCGCTCCGGCTCCACAGGAAACTACGAGCAGTACTTC; CDR3 protein: CSARSGSTGNYEQYF
J gene: TRBJ2-7; clone size: -; V gene: TRBV11-2; D gene: -; CDR3 DNA: TGTGCCAGCAGCTTAGGTCTGTACGAGCAGTACTTC; CDR3 protein: CASSLGLYEQYF
J gene: TRBJ2-1; clone size: many; V gene: TRBV24-1; D gene: -; CDR3 DNA: TGTGCCACCAGTGATCGCAGGGTGCTCCCCTACAATGAGCAGTTCTTC; CDR3 protein: CATSDRRVLPYNEQFF
J gene: TRBJ1-5; clone size: many; V gene: TRBV6-1; D gene: TRBD1; CDR3 DNA: TGTGCCAGCAGCGAGGGACAGTTTAGCAATCAGCCCCAGCATTTT; CDR3 protein: CASSEGQFSNQPQHF
J gene: TRBJ2-3; clone size: medium-sized; V gene: TRBV10-1; D gene: -; CDR3 DNA: TGCGCCAGCAGTGAGACGCTAGCGCCCACAGATACGCAGTATTTT; CDR3 protein: CASSETLAPTDTQYF
J gene: TRBJ2-1; clone size: few; V gene: TRBV12-3/TRBV12-4; D gene: TRBD2; CDR3 DNA: TGTGCCAGCAGTTTTGTTAGCGGGGGCCATGAGCAGTTCTTC; CDR3 protein: CASSFVSGGHEQFF
J gene: TRBJ2-1; clone size: many; V gene: TRBV13; D gene: -; CDR3 DNA: TGTGCCAGCAGCCCCGGGACTCTCAATGAGCAGTTCTTC; CDR3 protein: CASSPGTLNEQFF
J gene: TRBJ1-1; clone size: -; V gene: TRBV5-1; D gene: -; CDR3 DNA: TGCGCCAGCAGCTTGGACCCGGGGGTCCCTGAAGCTTTCTTT; CDR3 protein: CASSLDPGVPEAFF
J gene: TRBJ2-3; clone size: -; V gene: TRBV4-3; D gene: TRBD2; CDR3 DNA: TGCGCCAGCAGCCAAGACCCGCGGCTAGCGGGAGTAGATACGCAGTATTTT; CDR3 protein: CASSQDPRLAGVDTQYF
J gene: TRBJ2-1; clone size: -; V gene: TRBV11-2; D gene: TRBD1; CDR3 DNA: TGTGCCAGCAGCGAAAGAACGGGGACAGGGGAGGAGCAGTTCTTC; CDR3 protein: CASSERTGTGEEQFF
J gene: TRBJ1-1; clone size: many; V gene: TRBV6-5; D gene: -; CDR3 DNA: TGTGCCAGCAGTTACTCGATAGGGTTGAACACTGAAGCTTTCTTT; CDR3 protein: CASSYSIGLNTEAFF
J gene: TRBJ2-6; clone size: many; V gene: TRBV12-3/TRBV12-4; D gene: -; CDR3 DNA: TGTGCCAGCACCCCCAGCAGCTCTGGGGCCAACGTCCTGACTTTC; CDR3 protein: CASTPSSSGANVLTF
J gene: TRBJ1-1; clone size: many; V gene: TRBV29-1; D gene: -; CDR3 DNA: TGCAGCGTGGCGCGGAAAGCTGAAGCTTTCTTT; CDR3 protein: CSVARKAEAFF
J gene: TRBJ1-2; clone size: many; V gene: TRBV30; D gene: TRBD1; CDR3 DNA: TGTGCTTCCGACAGGGGCGGCTATGGCTACACCTTC; CDR3 protein: CASDRGGYGYTF
J gene: TRBJ1-2; clone size: few; V gene: TRBV3-1; D gene: -; CDR3 DNA: TGTGCCAGCAGCCAAGAGCCATCTTTCTATGGCTACACCTTC; CDR3 protein: CASSQEPSFYGYTF
J gene: TRBJ1-6; clone size: many; V gene: TRBV6-5; D gene: -; CDR3 DNA: TGTGCCAGCAGAGGGACACAAGGGAATTCACCCCTCCACTTT; CDR3 protein: CASRGTQGNSPLHF
J gene: TRBJ2-6; clone size: many; V gene: TRBV6-2/TRBV6-3; D gene: -; CDR3 DNA: TGTGCCAGCACATCCAAGGCGTCTGGGGCCAACGTCCTGACTTTC; CDR3 protein: CASTSKASGANVLTF
J gene: TRBJ2-7; clone size: many; V gene: TRBV2; D gene: TRBD2; CDR3 DNA: TGTGCCAGCGGGTCCGGGACTAGCGGATTTGCCTACGAGCAGTACTTC; CDR3 protein: CASGSGTSGFAYEQYF
J gene: TRBJ1-4; clone size: -; V gene: TRBV18; D gene: TRBD1; CDR3 DNA: TGTGCCAGCTCAGCGCCAACAGGGGGCGGAGGTGAAAAACTGTTTTTT; CDR3 protein: CASSAPTGGGGEKLFF
J gene: TRBJ1-6; clone size: many; V gene: TRBV6-5; D gene: TRBD1; CDR3 DNA: TGTGCCAGCAGTTACGGACCGGGACAGGGGGATTCACCCCTCCACTTT; CDR3 protein: CASSYGPGQGDSPLHF
J gene: TRBJ2-3; clone size: few; V gene: TRBV2; D gene: -; CDR3 DNA: TGTGCCAGCAGCCCCAGACTAGGAACAGATACGCAGTATTTT; CDR3 protein: CASSPRLGTDTQYF
J gene: TRBJ2-5; clone size: many; V gene: TRBV6-2/TRBV6-3; D gene: -; CDR3 DNA: TGTGCCACCTCCCGAAGCCTATACCAAGAGACCCAGTACTTC; CDR3 protein: CATSRSLYQETQYF
J gene: TRBJ2-2; clone size: many; V gene: TRBV11-2; D gene: TRBD2; CDR3 DNA: TGTGCCAGCAGCTTAGATTCCGGACTAGGGGTCGGGGAGCTGTTTTTT; CDR3 protein: CASSLDSGLGVGELFF
J gene: TRBJ2-2; clone size: many; V gene: TRBV19; D gene: -; CDR3 DNA: TGTGCCAGTAGTGCCCTGTTGTCCGGGGAGCTGTTTTTT; CDR3 protein: CASSALLSGELFF
J gene: TRBJ2-7; clone size: many; V gene: TRBV20-1; D gene: -; CDR3 DNA: TGCAGTGCTGGGGGGGCATCCTACGAGCAGTACTTC; CDR3 protein: CSAGGASYEQYF
J gene: TRBJ2-1; clone size: few; V gene: TRBV29-1; D gene: -; CDR3 DNA: TGCAGCGTTGTGGAGCAGAGAGGCAATGAGCAGTTCTTC; CDR3 protein: CSVVEQRGNEQFF
J gene: TRBJ2-1; clone size: many; V gene: TRBV7-8; D gene: TRBD2; CDR3 DNA: TGTGCCAGCAGCTTACCACGGGAGGATGAGCAGTTCTTC; CDR3 protein: CASSLPREDEQFF
J gene: TRBJ2-7; clone size: many; V gene: TRBV28; D gene: -; CDR3 DNA: TGTGCCAGCAGCTCCCCTTCGACAGGAGTCTACGAGCAGTACTTC; CDR3 protein: CASSSPSTGVYEQYF
J gene: TRBJ1-1; clone size: many; V gene: TRBV10-3; D gene: -; CDR3 DNA: TGTGCCATCAAGGAGACAGAGAACACTGAAGCTTTCTTT; CDR3 protein: CAIKETENTEAFF
J gene: TRBJ1-1; clone size: many; V gene: TRBV7-9; D gene: -; CDR3 DNA: TGTGCCAGCAGCTTGGGCCAGAACACTGAAGCTTTCTTT; CDR3 protein: CASSLGQNTEAFF
J gene: TRBJ1-1; clone size: many; V gene: TRBV28; D gene: -; CDR3 DNA: TGTGCCAGCAGTTTATCACGGAAGAACACTGAAGCTTTCTTT; CDR3 protein: CASSLSRKNTEAFF
J gene: TRBJ2-3; clone size: many; V gene: TRBV7-2; D gene: TRBD1; CDR3 DNA: TGTGCCAGCAGCACCCGACAGGGAAACACAGATACGCAGTATTTT; CDR3 protein: CASSTRQGNTDTQYF
J gene: TRBJ2-7; clone size: -; V gene: TRBV7-2; D gene: TRBD2; CDR3 DNA: TGTGCCAGCAGCCCACTAGCGGGAGAAATTGGCGAGCAGTACTTC; CDR3 protein: CASSPLAGEIGEQYF
J gene: TRBJ2-4; clone size: many; V gene: TRBV28; D gene: -; CDR3 DNA: TGTGCCAGCAGTTACTCGACCAAAAACATTCAGTACTTC; CDR3 protein: CASSYSTKNIQYF
J gene: TRBJ2-1; clone size: -; V gene: TRBV2; D gene: -; CDR3 DNA: TGTGCCAGCAGTGAAGCGGGCTGGGACAATGAGCAGTTCTTC; CDR3 protein: CASSEAGWDNEQFF
J gene: TRBJ2-3; clone size: -; V gene: TRBV10-3; D gene: -; CDR3 DNA: TGTGCCATCAGTGAGACTAGTAGTACGCAGTATTTT; CDR3 protein: CAISETSSTQYF
J gene: TRBJ2-3; clone size: many; V gene: TRBV7-2; D gene: -; CDR3 DNA: TGTGCCAGCAGCTTAGCGGGACCTAGCACAGATACGCAGTATTTT; CDR3 protein: CASSLAGPSTDTQYF
J gene: TRBJ2-7; clone size: many; V gene: TRBV28; D gene: TRBD1; CDR3 DNA: TGTGCCAGCAGCCCGCGACCGGGACAGGGCGTCGAGCAGTACTTC; CDR3 protein: CASSPRPGQGVEQYF
J gene: TRBJ2-3; clone size: few; V gene: TRBV18; D gene: -; CDR3 DNA: TGTGCCAGCTCACCTTATGGAGGTTCGGATACGCAGTATTTT; CDR3 protein: CASSPYGGSDTQYF
J gene: TRBJ2-7; clone size: many; V gene: TRBV20-1; D gene: -; CDR3 DNA: TGCAGTGCTAGTGAGGACGGGGGATACGAGCAGTACTTC; CDR3 protein: CSASEDGGYEQYF
J gene: TRBJ1-6; clone size: many; V gene: TRBV5-4; D gene: TRBD1; CDR3 DNA: TGTGCCAGCAGCCTCTGGGCAGGGGGAGAAAATTCACCCCTCCACTTT; CDR3 protein: CASSLWAGGENSPLHF
J gene: TRBJ2-7; clone size: many; V gene: TRBV19; D gene: TRBD2; CDR3 DNA: TGTGCCAGTAGTACGCGGGGGGGCCAGATCCACGAGCAGTACTTC; CDR3 protein: CASSTRGGQIHEQYF